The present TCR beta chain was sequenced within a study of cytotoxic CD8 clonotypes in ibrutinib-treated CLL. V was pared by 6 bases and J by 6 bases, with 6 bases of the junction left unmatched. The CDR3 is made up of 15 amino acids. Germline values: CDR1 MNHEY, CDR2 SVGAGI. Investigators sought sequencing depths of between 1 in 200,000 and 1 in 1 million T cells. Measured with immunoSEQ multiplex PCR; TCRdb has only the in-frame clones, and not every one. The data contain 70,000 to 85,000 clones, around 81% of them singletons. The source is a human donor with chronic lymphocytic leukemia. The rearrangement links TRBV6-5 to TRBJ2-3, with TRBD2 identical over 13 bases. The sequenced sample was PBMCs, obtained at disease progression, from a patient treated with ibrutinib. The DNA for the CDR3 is TGTGCCAGCAGACGACTAGCGGGAGGCGCCGATACGCAGTATTTT. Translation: CASRRLAGGADTQYF.